These T cell receptor beta chains were read from a single sample in a study of blood T cell repertoires in COVID-19. Method: immunoSEQ multiplex PCR; TCRdb's copy keeps in-frame clones and lacks some. The sample has some 78,000 clones, about four fifths seen once. The sample consisted of peripheral blood. Source of these receptors: a man aged 50-60 years with acute or convalescent COVID-19. Each CDR3 is given with its conserved first and last residue. Fields, in order: D gene, clone size, V gene, J gene, CDR3 DNA, CDR3 protein. D genes are given only for firm matches. Rows give clone size only sometimes, using once, few, many, or a class for an expanded clone.

D: -
size: -
V: TRBV7-9
J: TRBJ2-5
DNA: TGTGCCAGCAGCTTAGGAGACAGGCTCCAAGAGACCCAGTACTTC
CDR3: CASSLGDRLQETQYF

D: -
size: -
V: TRBV12-3/TRBV12-4
J: TRBJ1-5
DNA: TGTGCCAGCAGTTTTGGACAGCATCAGCCCCAGCATTTT
CDR3: CASSFGQHQPQHF

D: -
size: -
V: TRBV3-1/TRBV3-2
J: TRBJ2-7
DNA: TGTGCCAGCAGCCAAGCAGGGGCGGACTACGAGCAGTACTTC
CDR3: CASSQAGADYEQYF

D: TRBD1
size: -
V: TRBV19
J: TRBJ1-2
DNA: TGTGCCTCCGACCCGATAGGAAGACAGGGCCGATTGAGGGGCTACACCTTC
CDR3: CASDPIGRQGRLRGYTF

D: -
size: -
V: TRBV6-6
J: TRBJ1-5
DNA: TGTGCCAGCAGTTATGAGAGTAGCAATCAGCCCCAGCATTTT
CDR3: CASSYESSNQPQHF

D: TRBD2
size: -
V: TRBV28
J: TRBJ2-7
DNA: TGTGCCAGCAGTTTCTCCCGGGCGGGTTTCGGCGGGAGGCATTACTCCTACGAGCAGTACTTC
CDR3: CASSFSRAGFGGRHYSYEQYF

D: TRBD2
size: -
V: TRBV7-3
J: TRBJ2-1
DNA: TGTGCCAGCAGCCCCTCGGGGGGAGGGCTCGGGGATGAGCAGTTCTTC
CDR3: CASSPSGGGLGDEQFF

D: -
size: -
V: TRBV18
J: TRBJ2-1
DNA: TGTGCCAGCTCACCACCGTCAGGGACCTACAATGAGCAGTTCTTC
CDR3: CASSPPSGTYNEQFF

D: TRBD1
size: once
V: TRBV28
J: TRBJ1-4
DNA: TGTGCCAGCAGTTTATCGGGGGCGGGACAGGGGGCTACTAATGAAAAACTGTTTTTT
CDR3: CASSLSGAGQGATNEKLFF

D: TRBD2
size: -
V: TRBV30
J: TRBJ2-1
DNA: TGTGCCTGGAACGTAGCGGGAGGGCCAGGCGATGAGCAGTTCTTC
CDR3: CAWNVAGGPGDEQFF

D: -
size: once
V: TRBV20-1
J: TRBJ2-2
DNA: TGCAGTGCTAGTTTGGTTACTACCAACACCGGGGAGCTGTTTTTT
CDR3: CSASLVTTNTGELFF

D: -
size: -
V: TRBV5-1
J: TRBJ1-2
DNA: TGCGCCAGCAGCTTACAATCCCGGTTCAGGGACACTCATGGCTACACCTTC
CDR3: CASSLQSRFRDTHGYTF

D: TRBD1
size: -
V: TRBV6-6
J: TRBJ1-1
DNA: TGTGCCAGCAGGATACCCGGGACAGGGGTCACTGAAGCTTTCTTT
CDR3: CASRIPGTGVTEAFF

D: -
size: -
V: TRBV21-1
J: TRBJ2-2
DNA: TGTGCCAGCAGCAACCACTCGGGTGGGGAGCTGTTTTTT
CDR3: CASSNHSGGELFF

D: -
size: once
V: TRBV4-3
J: TRBJ2-3
DNA: TGCGCCAGCAGCCAAGCCGGGACAGATACGCAGTATTTT
CDR3: CASSQAGTDTQYF

D: TRBD1
size: -
V: TRBV7-2
J: TRBJ1-3
DNA: TGTGCCAGCAGCGCCGGGACAGGGCTGGGATTTAACACCATATATTTT
CDR3: CASSAGTGLGFNTIYF

D: TRBD1
size: few
V: TRBV28
J: TRBJ2-1
DNA: TGTGCCAGCAGGGGACAGGGAATATATCGGGAATTCTTC
CDR3: CASRGQGIYREFF

D: TRBD1
size: -
V: TRBV3-1/TRBV3-2
J: TRBJ1-2
DNA: TGTGCCAGCAGCCAACGAGGGGGCCATGGCTACACCTTC
CDR3: CASSQRGGHGYTF

D: TRBD1
size: -
V: TRBV27
J: TRBJ1-6
DNA: TGTGCCAGCAGTTTATTGGGACAGCCACTCTCACCCCTCCACTTT
CDR3: CASSLLGQPLSPLHF

D: -
size: -
V: TRBV5-1
J: TRBJ2-5
DNA: TGCGCCAGCAGCCTGGGCTTCACGGGAGAGACCCAGTACTTC
CDR3: CASSLGFTGETQYF

D: TRBD1
size: -
V: TRBV4-3
J: TRBJ1-6
DNA: TGCGCCAGCAGCCAATCTAGACAGGGCTCGGATTCACCCCTCCACTTT
CDR3: CASSQSRQGSDSPLHF

D: TRBD2
size: -
V: TRBV4-1
J: TRBJ2-7
DNA: TGCGCCAGCAGCCCGAGCGGCGGGGGGCCATACGAGCAGTACTTC
CDR3: CASSPSGGGPYEQYF

D: -
size: -
V: TRBV5-8
J: TRBJ1-1
DNA: TGTGCCAGCAGCTTGGAGAATCGGGTAGCTTTCTTT
CDR3: CASSLENRVAFF

D: -
size: -
V: TRBV10-3
J: TRBJ1-5
DNA: TGTGCCATCAGCGAGGGGGGGGACCAGCATTTT
CDR3: CAISEGGDQHF